This TCR beta chain was retrieved from a study of response to subunit inactivated influenza vaccine. The study's findings and limits: The study's authors posited that every seasonal influenza vaccination enlists few new T cells.

Many counts were recorded for this clonotype. Its antigen is as yet unknown. TCRdb processed the RT-PCR reads anew with MiXCR; each CDR3 protein has one entry. The table shows roughly 500,000 distinct CDR3 sequences, with approximately 16% occurring only once. Germline assignment: CDR1 MNHEY and CDR2 SVGEGT. Trimming removed 0 bases at V and 3 bases at J, with 22 bases between. The CDR3 consists of 19 residues. This TCR was sampled from a man between 50 and 70 years old who received an inactivated influenza vaccine. The J gene is TRBJ2-3, the V gene TRBV6-2 or TRBV6-3; maybe TRBD1 (6 bases). This specimen was CD4+ T cells sorted from PBMCs, taken around 25 months after vaccination. The CDR3 protein is CASSYSQGRGLAGTDTQYF. DNA of the CDR3: TGTGCCAGCAGTTACTCACAGGGAAGGGGGTTAGCAGGAACAGATACGCAGTATTTT.